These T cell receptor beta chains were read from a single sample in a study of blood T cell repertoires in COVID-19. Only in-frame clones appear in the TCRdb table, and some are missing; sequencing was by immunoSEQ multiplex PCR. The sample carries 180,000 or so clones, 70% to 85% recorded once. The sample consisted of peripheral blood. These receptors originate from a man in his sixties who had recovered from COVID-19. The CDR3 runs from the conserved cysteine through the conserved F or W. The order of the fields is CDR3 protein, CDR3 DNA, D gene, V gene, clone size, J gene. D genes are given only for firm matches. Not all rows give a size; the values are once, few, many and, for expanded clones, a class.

CDR3 protein: CASSQDWTGRRTEAFF; CDR3 DNA: TGTGCCAGCAGCCAAGACTGGACAGGGAGGAGGACTGAAGCTTTCTTT; D gene: TRBD1; V gene: TRBV14; clone size: .; J gene: TRBJ1-1
CDR3 protein: CASSLVGVADTQYF; CDR3 DNA: TGTGCCAGCAGCTTAGTAGGGGTGGCAGATACGCAGTATTTT; D gene: .; V gene: TRBV7-2; clone size: .; J gene: TRBJ2-3
CDR3 protein: CASSLDISTDTQYF; CDR3 DNA: TGTGCCAGCAGCCTCGACATAAGCACAGATACGCAGTATTTT; D gene: .; V gene: TRBV7-3; clone size: .; J gene: TRBJ2-3
CDR3 protein: CSAQGSGGYTF; CDR3 DNA: TGCAGTGCACAGGGAAGTGGAGGCTACACCTTC; D gene: .; V gene: TRBV20-1; clone size: .; J gene: TRBJ1-2
CDR3 protein: CASSLTSGLGETQYF; CDR3 DNA: TGTGCCAGCAGCTTAACTTCGGGTCTCGGGGAGACCCAGTACTTC; D gene: .; V gene: TRBV7-3; clone size: .; J gene: TRBJ2-5
CDR3 protein: CASSPREHGNTEAFF; CDR3 DNA: TGTGCCAGCAGTCCACGGGAACATGGGAACACTGAAGCTTTCTTT; D gene: .; V gene: TRBV6-2/TRBV6-3; clone size: .; J gene: TRBJ1-1
CDR3 protein: CASLRQGGYGYTF; CDR3 DNA: TGTGCCAGTCTACGACAGGGAGGATATGGCTACACCTTC; D gene: TRBD1; V gene: TRBV19; clone size: .; J gene: TRBJ1-2
CDR3 protein: CASSSGRGQTHLSGNTIYF; CDR3 DNA: TGTGCCAGCAGCTCCGGGAGGGGACAAACTCACCTCTCTGGAAACACCATATATTTT; D gene: .; V gene: TRBV9; clone size: .; J gene: TRBJ1-3
CDR3 protein: CASSASGVDYGYTF; CDR3 DNA: TGTGCCAGCAGCGCTTCAGGGGTGGACTATGGCTACACCTTC; D gene: .; V gene: TRBV9; clone size: .; J gene: TRBJ1-2
CDR3 protein: CASSFPGNIQYF; CDR3 DNA: TGTGCCAGCAGTTTCCCCGGAAACATTCAGTACTTC; D gene: .; V gene: TRBV12-3/TRBV12-4; clone size: .; J gene: TRBJ2-4
CDR3 protein: CASSPGTANYGYTF; CDR3 DNA: TGTGCCAGTAGTCCCGGGACAGCTAACTATGGCTACACCTTC; D gene: TRBD1; V gene: TRBV19; clone size: .; J gene: TRBJ1-2
CDR3 protein: CATARRDRGLGGYTF; CDR3 DNA: TGTGCCACCGCTCGAAGGGACAGGGGATTGGGTGGCTACACCTTC; D gene: TRBD1; V gene: TRBV2; clone size: .; J gene: TRBJ1-2
CDR3 protein: CASSLGGNTEAFF; CDR3 DNA: TGTGCCAGCAGCCTGGGGGGGAACACTGAAGCTTTCTTT; D gene: .; V gene: TRBV14; clone size: .; J gene: TRBJ1-1
CDR3 protein: CASSQDRGLNTEAFF; CDR3 DNA: TGTGCCAGCAGCCAAGATCGCGGATTGAACACTGAAGCTTTCTTT; D gene: .; V gene: TRBV4-2; clone size: .; J gene: TRBJ1-1
CDR3 protein: CASSEVLGAIGYTF; CDR3 DNA: TGTGCCAGCAGTGAAGTACTGGGGGCGATTGGCTACACCTTC; D gene: .; V gene: TRBV6-1; clone size: .; J gene: TRBJ1-2
CDR3 protein: CASSLAGLNYGYTF; CDR3 DNA: TGCGCCAGCAGCTTGGCAGGGTTGAACTATGGCTACACCTTC; D gene: .; V gene: TRBV5-1; clone size: .; J gene: TRBJ1-2
CDR3 protein: CASSLRTAANEKLFF; CDR3 DNA: TGTGCCAGCAGTTTGCGGACAGCGGCTAATGAAAAACTGTTTTTT; D gene: .; V gene: TRBV27; clone size: .; J gene: TRBJ1-4
CDR3 protein: CASSLGRGSGNTIYF; CDR3 DNA: TGCGCCAGCAGCTTGGGTAGGGGCTCTGGAAACACCATATATTTT; D gene: .; V gene: TRBV5-1; clone size: .; J gene: TRBJ1-3
CDR3 protein: CASSYSVANYGYTF; CDR3 DNA: TGTGCCAGCAGTTACTCGGTAGCTAACTATGGCTACACCTTC; D gene: .; V gene: TRBV6-5; clone size: .; J gene: TRBJ1-2
CDR3 protein: CASSLRVNVEAFF; CDR3 DNA: TGTGCCAGCAGTTTGCGTGTTAACGTGGAAGCTTTCTTT; D gene: .; V gene: TRBV27; clone size: once; J gene: TRBJ1-1
CDR3 protein: CASTTTVSGANVLTF; CDR3 DNA: TGTGCCAGTACCACGACAGTCTCTGGGGCCAACGTCCTGACTTTC; D gene: .; V gene: TRBV19; clone size: .; J gene: TRBJ2-6
CDR3 protein: CASSPGQSFNYGYTF; CDR3 DNA: TGTGCCAGCAGCCCAGGACAGTCCTTTAACTATGGCTACACCTTC; D gene: .; V gene: TRBV5-5; clone size: .; J gene: TRBJ1-2
CDR3 protein: CASSTGLAGSNEQFF; CDR3 DNA: TGTGCCAGTAGTACGGGACTAGCGGGGAGCAATGAGCAGTTCTTC; D gene: TRBD2; V gene: TRBV19; clone size: .; J gene: TRBJ2-1
CDR3 protein: CASSVEAVSYNEQFF; CDR3 DNA: TGTGCCAGCAGCGTAGAAGCGGTATCTTACAATGAGCAGTTCTTC; D gene: .; V gene: TRBV9; clone size: few; J gene: TRBJ2-1
CDR3 protein: CASSPPTRNYGYTF; CDR3 DNA: TGTGCCAGTAGCCCCCCGACACGGAACTATGGCTACACCTTC; D gene: .; V gene: TRBV19; clone size: .; J gene: TRBJ1-2
CDR3 protein: CAISDGGGADYGYTF; CDR3 DNA: TGTGCCATCAGTGATGGAGGGGGCGCCGACTATGGCTACACCTTC; D gene: TRBD1; V gene: TRBV10-3; clone size: .; J gene: TRBJ1-2
CDR3 protein: CASSLGSGVRYEQYF; CDR3 DNA: TGTGCCAGCAGCTTAGGAAGCGGGGTTCGGTACGAGCAGTACTTC; D gene: TRBD2; V gene: TRBV7-6; clone size: .; J gene: TRBJ2-7
CDR3 protein: CASRNRLVVTDTQYF; CDR3 DNA: TGTGCCAGCAGAAACCGACTAGTGGTAACAGATACGCAGTATTTT; D gene: .; V gene: TRBV6-5; clone size: .; J gene: TRBJ2-3
CDR3 protein: CAIAETREQYF; CDR3 DNA: TGTGCCATCGCAGAGACACGCGAGCAGTACTTC; D gene: .; V gene: TRBV10-3; clone size: .; J gene: TRBJ2-7
CDR3 protein: CASSYLGTDFGYTF; CDR3 DNA: TGTGCCAGCAGTTACTTGGGGACAGACTTTGGCTACACCTTC; D gene: TRBD1; V gene: TRBV6-5; clone size: .; J gene: TRBJ1-2
CDR3 protein: CASSPPTGDRLGNYGYTF; CDR3 DNA: TGTGCCAGCTCACCACCGACGGGGGACAGGTTGGGTAACTATGGCTACACCTTC; D gene: TRBD1; V gene: TRBV18; clone size: once; J gene: TRBJ1-2
CDR3 protein: CASSLVSSGSDNEQFF; CDR3 DNA: TGTGCCAGCAGCTTGGTGAGTAGCGGGAGCGACAATGAGCAGTTCTTC; D gene: TRBD2; V gene: TRBV5-6; clone size: .; J gene: TRBJ2-1
CDR3 protein: CASSQGPRDNEQFF; CDR3 DNA: TGTGCCAGCAGCCAAGGCCCCAGGGACAATGAGCAGTTCTTC; D gene: .; V gene: TRBV4-2; clone size: .; J gene: TRBJ2-1
CDR3 protein: CATPSRDILATNEKLFF; CDR3 DNA: TGTGCCACCCCCTCCCGGGACATCCTCGCAACTAATGAAAAACTGTTTTTT; D gene: .; V gene: TRBV24-1; clone size: .; J gene: TRBJ1-4
CDR3 protein: CASSPISTGQGGYTF; CDR3 DNA: TGTGCCAGTAGTCCAATCTCAACAGGGCAGGGTGGCTACACCTTC; D gene: .; V gene: TRBV19; clone size: .; J gene: TRBJ1-2
CDR3 protein: CASSTRGSGVLPSYNEQFF; CDR3 DNA: TGTGCCAGTAGTACTAGGGGTAGCGGGGTCCTTCCCTCCTACAATGAGCAGTTCTTC; D gene: TRBD2; V gene: TRBV19; clone size: .; J gene: TRBJ2-1
CDR3 protein: CASSPRETQYF; CDR3 DNA: TGTGCCAGCAGCCCCCGGGAGACCCAGTACTTC; D gene: .; V gene: TRBV6-2/TRBV6-3; clone size: .; J gene: TRBJ2-5
CDR3 protein: CASSSGLLNTEAFF; CDR3 DNA: TGTGCCAGCAGCTCGGGACTTTTGAACACTGAAGCTTTCTTT; D gene: .; V gene: TRBV7-3; clone size: .; J gene: TRBJ1-1
CDR3 protein: CASSQPGTGIDEQYF; CDR3 DNA: TGTGCCAGCAGCCAACCCGGGACAGGGATAGACGAGCAGTACTTC; D gene: TRBD1; V gene: TRBV3-1/TRBV3-2; clone size: .; J gene: TRBJ2-7
CDR3 protein: CASGTVDYGYTF; CDR3 DNA: TGTGCCAGCGGGACAGTAGACTATGGCTACACCTTC; D gene: TRBD1; V gene: TRBV2; clone size: .; J gene: TRBJ1-2
CDR3 protein: CASSLEWQAYEQYF; CDR3 DNA: TGTGCCAGCAGCTTAGAATGGCAAGCCTACGAGCAGTACTTC; D gene: .; V gene: TRBV7-2; clone size: .; J gene: TRBJ2-7
CDR3 protein: CASSKEGAYGYTF; CDR3 DNA: TGTGCCAGCAGCAAAGAGGGGGCCTATGGCTACACCTTC; D gene: TRBD1; V gene: TRBV11-1; clone size: .; J gene: TRBJ1-2
CDR3 protein: CASSNWRTQQSGTEAFF; CDR3 DNA: TGTGCCAGCAGCAACTGGCGGACCCAACAAAGCGGCACTGAAGCTTTCTTT; D gene: .; V gene: TRBV21-1; clone size: .; J gene: TRBJ1-1
CDR3 protein: CASSNRDRGNEKLFF; CDR3 DNA: TGTGCCAGCAGCAACCGGGACAGGGGTAATGAAAAACTGTTTTTT; D gene: TRBD1; V gene: TRBV7-2; clone size: .; J gene: TRBJ1-4
CDR3 protein: CASSLPGGETGELFF; CDR3 DNA: TGCGCCAGCAGCTTGCCCGGGGGGGAAACCGGGGAGCTGTTTTTT; D gene: TRBD2; V gene: TRBV5-1; clone size: .; J gene: TRBJ2-2
CDR3 protein: CASSEVPRYGYTF; CDR3 DNA: TGTGCCAGCAGCGAGGTCCCTCGCTATGGCTACACCTTC; D gene: .; V gene: TRBV7-2; clone size: .; J gene: TRBJ1-2
CDR3 protein: CASSEAWEGFYEQYF; CDR3 DNA: TGTGCCAGCAGTGAAGCGTGGGAGGGATTCTACGAGCAGTACTTC; D gene: TRBD2; V gene: TRBV6-1; clone size: .; J gene: TRBJ2-7
CDR3 protein: CASGLVRLAGGPGAYNEQFF; CDR3 DNA: TGTGCTAGTGGTTTGGTACGCCTAGCGGGGGGGCCTGGGGCCTACAATGAGCAGTTCTTC; D gene: TRBD2; V gene: TRBV12-5; clone size: .; J gene: TRBJ2-1
CDR3 protein: CASSRTGPNSPLHF; CDR3 DNA: TGTGCCAGCAGCCGGACAGGGCCCAATTCACCCCTCCACTTT; D gene: TRBD1; V gene: TRBV11-2; clone size: .; J gene: TRBJ1-6
CDR3 protein: CASSPTGVLDEQYF; CDR3 DNA: TGTGCCAGCAGCCCAACAGGGGTTCTAGACGAGCAGTACTTC; D gene: TRBD1; V gene: TRBV5-6; clone size: .; J gene: TRBJ2-7
CDR3 protein: CASTGATNEKLFF; CDR3 DNA: TGTGCCAGCACAGGGGCAACTAATGAAAAACTGTTTTTT; D gene: .; V gene: TRBV6-5; clone size: .; J gene: TRBJ1-4
CDR3 protein: CASSQERTNRDTIYF; CDR3 DNA: TGTGCCAGCAGCCAAGAAAGGACTAACCGAGACACCATATATTTT; D gene: .; V gene: TRBV3-1/TRBV3-2; clone size: .; J gene: TRBJ1-3
CDR3 protein: CASSLEAANTEAFF; CDR3 DNA: TGCGCCAGCAGCTTGGAAGCCGCGAACACTGAAGCTTTCTTT; D gene: .; V gene: TRBV5-1; clone size: .; J gene: TRBJ1-1
CDR3 protein: CAWSELYEQYF; CDR3 DNA: TGTGCCTGGAGTGAACTCTACGAGCAGTACTTC; D gene: .; V gene: TRBV30; clone size: few; J gene: TRBJ2-7
CDR3 protein: CASRPRTSFQNTGELFF; CDR3 DNA: TGTGCCAGTAGGCCGCGGACTAGCTTTCAGAACACCGGGGAGCTGTTTTTT; D gene: TRBD2; V gene: TRBV19; clone size: few; J gene: TRBJ2-2
CDR3 protein: CASSTPRTGGKEKLFF; CDR3 DNA: TGTGCCAGTAGTACCCCCCGGACAGGGGGAAAGGAAAAACTGTTTTTT; D gene: TRBD1; V gene: TRBV19; clone size: once; J gene: TRBJ1-4
CDR3 protein: CASSLSVGVAGELFF; CDR3 DNA: TGTGCCAGCAGTTTATCGGTCGGGGTAGCCGGGGAGCTGTTTTTT; D gene: .; V gene: TRBV27; clone size: .; J gene: TRBJ2-2
CDR3 protein: CASSPILVVPGANVLTF; CDR3 DNA: TGTGCCAGCAGCCCCATCCTCGTAGTGCCTGGGGCCAACGTCCTGACTTTC; D gene: .; V gene: TRBV5-8; clone size: .; J gene: TRBJ2-6
CDR3 protein: CASSSDRKNEQFF; CDR3 DNA: TGTGCCAGCAGCTCAGACAGGAAGAATGAGCAGTTCTTC; D gene: .; V gene: TRBV7-3; clone size: .; J gene: TRBJ2-1